These T cell receptor beta chains were read from a single sample in a study of blood T cell repertoires in COVID-19. Method: immunoSEQ multiplex PCR; TCRdb's copy keeps in-frame clones and lacks some. The table includes a few hundred thousand clones, 75% to 95% detected once. Source material: peripheral blood. Receptor source: a woman aged 30 to 39 with COVID-19, enrolled during active disease. CDR3s include the opening cysteine and the closing phenylalanine or tryptophan. A D gene is named only where the DNA matches it firmly. Where a row states a size, it is once, few, many or the class of an expanded clone; other rows omit it.

len: 15
v_gene: TRBV23-1
abundance: .
j_gene: TRBJ1-3
d_gene: .
CDR3nt: TGCGCCAGCAGTCCGCAGTCTTCCGCTGGAAACACCATATATTTT
CDR3aa: CASSPQSSAGNTIYF

len: 13
v_gene: TRBV30
abundance: .
j_gene: TRBJ2-7
d_gene: .
CDR3nt: TGTGCCTGGAGCGCCGATGGAGGGGACGAGCAGTACTTC
CDR3aa: CAWSADGGDEQYF

len: 15
v_gene: TRBV5-4
abundance: .
j_gene: TRBJ1-2
d_gene: .
CDR3nt: TGTGCCAGCAGAAACGTGGGGGGGATTAACTATGGCTACACCTTC
CDR3aa: CASRNVGGINYGYTF

len: 15
v_gene: TRBV11-2
abundance: .
j_gene: TRBJ2-7
d_gene: TRBD2
CDR3nt: TGTGCCAGCAGCTTAACTAGCGGGAGTATCTACGAGCAGTACTTC
CDR3aa: CASSLTSGSIYEQYF

len: 11
v_gene: TRBV2
abundance: .
j_gene: TRBJ1-4
d_gene: TRBD1
CDR3nt: TGTGCCAGCACGGGACAGGGGGAACTGTTTTTT
CDR3aa: CASTGQGELFF

len: 16
v_gene: TRBV5-4
abundance: .
j_gene: TRBJ2-2
d_gene: TRBD1
CDR3nt: TGTGCCAGCAGCTCACGGACAGGGGCACTCACCGGGGAGCTGTTTTTT
CDR3aa: CASSSRTGALTGELFF

len: 12
v_gene: TRBV19
abundance: once
j_gene: TRBJ2-5
d_gene: .
CDR3nt: TGTGCCAGTAGTATAGTCGCAGGTCTTAAGTACTTC
CDR3aa: CASSIVAGLKYF

len: 11
v_gene: TRBV5-1
abundance: .
j_gene: TRBJ2-5
d_gene: .
CDR3nt: TGCGCCAGCAGCCCCGGAGAGACCCAGTACTTC
CDR3aa: CASSPGETQYF

len: 17
v_gene: TRBV7-2
abundance: few
j_gene: TRBJ1-1
d_gene: TRBD1
CDR3nt: TGTGCCAGCAGACGGGACAGGGGAGTGGGTGGTAACACTGAAGCTTTCTTT
CDR3aa: CASRRDRGVGGNTEAFF

len: 14
v_gene: TRBV4-1
abundance: .
j_gene: TRBJ2-7
d_gene: .
CDR3nt: TGCGCCAGCAGCCTCGGGACTGGATCCTACGAGCAGTACTTC
CDR3aa: CASSLGTGSYEQYF

len: 15
v_gene: TRBV13
abundance: .
j_gene: TRBJ1-2
d_gene: .
CDR3nt: TGTGCCAGCAGCTCCCGAGGACAAGTTGGCTATGGCTACACCTTC
CDR3aa: CASSSRGQVGYGYTF

len: 13
v_gene: TRBV6-5
abundance: .
j_gene: TRBJ2-7
d_gene: .
CDR3nt: TGTGCCAGCAGCCCCCGACAGGCCTACGAGCAGTACTTC
CDR3aa: CASSPRQAYEQYF

len: 14
v_gene: TRBV6-5
abundance: .
j_gene: TRBJ1-2
d_gene: .
CDR3nt: TGTGCCAGCATCTTGAGACGGGGGATGGGGGGCTACACCTTC
CDR3aa: CASILRRGMGGYTF

len: 14
v_gene: TRBV28
abundance: .
j_gene: TRBJ2-1
d_gene: TRBD2
CDR3nt: TGTGCCAGCAGGGGACTAGCGGGGTACAATGAGCAGTTCTTC
CDR3aa: CASRGLAGYNEQFF

len: 16
v_gene: TRBV6-2/TRBV6-3
abundance: once
j_gene: TRBJ2-7
d_gene: .
CDR3nt: TGTGCCAGCAGTTACTCAGCAGGGGACCGCTTATACGAGCAGTACTTC
CDR3aa: CASSYSAGDRLYEQYF

len: 17
v_gene: TRBV18
abundance: few
j_gene: TRBJ2-1
d_gene: .
CDR3nt: TGTGCCAGCTCACCTGGTGCCTGGACTACTCAGTACAATGAGCAGTTCTTC
CDR3aa: CASSPGAWTTQYNEQFF

len: 14
v_gene: TRBV5-6
abundance: .
j_gene: TRBJ2-7
d_gene: .
CDR3nt: TGTGCCAGCAGCTTGATTAGAAGGCGGGACGAGCAGTACTTC
CDR3aa: CASSLIRRRDEQYF

len: 13
v_gene: TRBV29-1
abundance: .
j_gene: TRBJ2-7
d_gene: TRBD2
CDR3nt: TGCAGCGTTGCAGCGGGAGTATCCTACGAGCAGTACTTC
CDR3aa: CSVAAGVSYEQYF

len: 14
v_gene: TRBV2
abundance: once
j_gene: TRBJ1-4
d_gene: .
CDR3nt: TGTGCCAGCGAACCCTTGACAGGAAATGAAAAACTGTTTTTT
CDR3aa: CASEPLTGNEKLFF

len: 18
v_gene: TRBV27
abundance: .
j_gene: TRBJ1-3
d_gene: TRBD1
CDR3nt: TGTGCCAGCAGTTCGGGACAGGGGTTTTCGGGCTCTGGAAACACCATATATTTT
CDR3aa: CASSSGQGFSGSGNTIYF

len: 16
v_gene: TRBV28
abundance: once
j_gene: TRBJ2-3
d_gene: .
CDR3nt: TGTGCCAGCAGTTTCCCGACTAGTACTAGCACAGATACGCAGTATTTT
CDR3aa: CASSFPTSTSTDTQYF

len: 14
v_gene: TRBV28
abundance: .
j_gene: TRBJ2-7
d_gene: .
CDR3nt: TGTGCCAGCAGTAACCCGACTTATTCCTACGAGCAGTACTTC
CDR3aa: CASSNPTYSYEQYF

len: 13
v_gene: TRBV6-5
abundance: once
j_gene: TRBJ2-5
d_gene: .
CDR3nt: TGTGCCAGCAGTATCGTTGGTCGGGGGACCCAGTACTTC
CDR3aa: CASSIVGRGTQYF

len: 15
v_gene: TRBV10-3
abundance: .
j_gene: TRBJ2-5
d_gene: .
CDR3nt: TGTGCCATCAGTGAGAAGGTGGGGGCCCAAGAGACCCAGTACTTC
CDR3aa: CAISEKVGAQETQYF

len: 16
v_gene: TRBV28
abundance: .
j_gene: TRBJ2-3
d_gene: TRBD2
CDR3nt: TGTGCCAGCAGTTTTGGGGTAGCGGGAGCGACAGATACGCAGTATTTT
CDR3aa: CASSFGVAGATDTQYF

len: 17
v_gene: TRBV3-1/TRBV3-2
abundance: .
j_gene: TRBJ1-4
d_gene: .
CDR3nt: TGTGCCAGCAGCCAACAGACAAGGGGCAGAGGTAGTGAAAAACTGTTTTTT
CDR3aa: CASSQQTRGRGSEKLFF

len: 14
v_gene: TRBV7-9
abundance: .
j_gene: TRBJ1-2
d_gene: TRBD1
CDR3nt: TGTGCCAGCAGCTTCAACCAGGGGGCTGCTGGCTACACCTTC
CDR3aa: CASSFNQGAAGYTF

len: 14
v_gene: TRBV9
abundance: .
j_gene: TRBJ1-2
d_gene: .
CDR3nt: TGTGCCAGCAGCGCAGGGGATTCGGGCTATGGCTACACCTTC
CDR3aa: CASSAGDSGYGYTF

len: 14
v_gene: TRBV6-4
abundance: .
j_gene: TRBJ1-2
d_gene: .
CDR3nt: TGTGCCAGCAGCCCGGGACTGGATTTTAGTGGCTACACCTTC
CDR3aa: CASSPGLDFSGYTF

len: 14
v_gene: TRBV6-5
abundance: .
j_gene: TRBJ1-1
d_gene: TRBD1
CDR3nt: TGTGCCAGCAGTCGGGACAGGGGGTTCACTGAAGCTTTCTTT
CDR3aa: CASSRDRGFTEAFF

len: 14
v_gene: TRBV7-6
abundance: once
j_gene: TRBJ1-4
d_gene: TRBD1
CDR3nt: TGTGCCAGCAGCAGGGACAGGGGCAAGGAAAAACTGTTTTTT
CDR3aa: CASSRDRGKEKLFF

len: 16
v_gene: TRBV6-5
abundance: .
j_gene: TRBJ2-1
d_gene: TRBD1
CDR3nt: TGTGCCAGCAGTTATTCCCCGGGACAGGGTTTCAATGAGCAGTTCTTC
CDR3aa: CASSYSPGQGFNEQFF

len: 16
v_gene: TRBV2
abundance: .
j_gene: TRBJ2-2
d_gene: .
CDR3nt: TGTGCCAGCAGTGAACTTTTTACGGCGAACACCGGGGAGCTGTTTTTT
CDR3aa: CASSELFTANTGELFF

len: 14
v_gene: TRBV10-2
abundance: .
j_gene: TRBJ1-1
d_gene: TRBD1
CDR3nt: TGCGCCAGCAGGCCATTACAGGGGACCACTGAAGCTTTCTTT
CDR3aa: CASRPLQGTTEAFF

len: 16
v_gene: TRBV27
abundance: once
j_gene: TRBJ1-1
d_gene: TRBD1
CDR3nt: TGTGCCAGCAGTTTAGGACAGGGGGAACGGAACACTGAAGCTTTCTTT
CDR3aa: CASSLGQGERNTEAFF

len: 12
v_gene: TRBV7-2
abundance: .
j_gene: TRBJ2-5
d_gene: TRBD2
CDR3nt: TGTGCCAGCAGCCGGGGGGGGGCGACCCAGTACTTC
CDR3aa: CASSRGGATQYF

len: 12
v_gene: TRBV5-5
abundance: .
j_gene: TRBJ2-1
d_gene: .
CDR3nt: TGTGCCAGCAACTTCGGTTACAATGAGCAGTTCTTC
CDR3aa: CASNFGYNEQFF

len: 15
v_gene: TRBV15
abundance: .
j_gene: TRBJ1-6
d_gene: .
CDR3nt: TGTGCCACCAGCCCCCGACCCTCGAGGGATTCACCCCTCCACTTT
CDR3aa: CATSPRPSRDSPLHF

len: 13
v_gene: TRBV6-4
abundance: .
j_gene: TRBJ1-6
d_gene: .
CDR3nt: TGTGCCAGCAGTGCCGAGCGTAATTCACCCCTCCACTTT
CDR3aa: CASSAERNSPLHF

len: 14
v_gene: TRBV5-1
abundance: .
j_gene: TRBJ2-2
d_gene: .
CDR3nt: TGCGCCAGCCATAGCGGAGGGGCAACCGGGGAGCTGTTTTTT
CDR3aa: CASHSGGATGELFF

len: 13
v_gene: TRBV27
abundance: .
j_gene: TRBJ2-7
d_gene: .
CDR3nt: .
CDR3aa: CASSFGPGNEQYF

len: 16
v_gene: TRBV5-1
abundance: .
j_gene: TRBJ2-1
d_gene: TRBD2
CDR3nt: TGCGCCAGCAGCTTGCCGCTAGCGGGAGGGGACAATGAGCAGTTCTTC
CDR3aa: CASSLPLAGGDNEQFF

len: 17
v_gene: TRBV27
abundance: few
j_gene: TRBJ1-2
d_gene: TRBD1
CDR3nt: TGTGCCAGCAGTTCAGGTTCGGGGGACAGAGCTAACTATGGCTACACCTTC
CDR3aa: CASSSGSGDRANYGYTF

len: 13
v_gene: TRBV12-3/TRBV12-4
abundance: .
j_gene: TRBJ1-5
d_gene: .
CDR3nt: TGTGCCAGCAGTTTGGCAGATTATCAGCCCCAGCATTTT
CDR3aa: CASSLADYQPQHF

len: 12
v_gene: TRBV27
abundance: .
j_gene: TRBJ1-2
d_gene: .
CDR3nt: TGTGCCAGCGGGAATCGGGAGAGGGGCTACACCTTC
CDR3aa: CASGNRERGYTF

len: 14
v_gene: TRBV5-6
abundance: .
j_gene: TRBJ2-7
d_gene: TRBD1
CDR3nt: TGTGCCAGCAGCTTGGGGACAGGGGGGTACGAGCAGTACTTC
CDR3aa: CASSLGTGGYEQYF

len: 13
v_gene: TRBV29-1
abundance: few
j_gene: TRBJ1-1
d_gene: .
CDR3nt: TGCAGCGTTGAAGTGGGGGGAGGCACTGAAGCTTTCTTT
CDR3aa: CSVEVGGGTEAFF

len: 15
v_gene: TRBV10-3
abundance: few
j_gene: TRBJ2-2
d_gene: TRBD2
CDR3nt: TGTGCCATCAGTGGTAGCGGGGAGAACACCGGGGAGCTGTTTTTT
CDR3aa: CAISGSGENTGELFF

len: 13
v_gene: TRBV5-1
abundance: .
j_gene: TRBJ2-7
d_gene: TRBD1
CDR3nt: TGCGCCAGCAGCTGGGACAGCCCCTACGAGCAGTACTTC
CDR3aa: CASSWDSPYEQYF

len: 13
v_gene: TRBV10-2
abundance: once
j_gene: TRBJ2-7
d_gene: TRBD2
CDR3nt: TGCGCCTCGGGACTAGCGGGAGCCTACGAGCAGTACTTC
CDR3aa: CASGLAGAYEQYF

len: 15
v_gene: TRBV7-2
abundance: .
j_gene: TRBJ2-3
d_gene: .
CDR3nt: TGTGCCACATCCCGAGGGGGTGAGAACACAGATACGCAGTATTTT
CDR3aa: CATSRGGENTDTQYF

len: 16
v_gene: TRBV6-2/TRBV6-3
abundance: .
j_gene: TRBJ2-1
d_gene: TRBD2
CDR3nt: TGTGCCAGCAGTTACTCCGCTGCGGGAGGGAAAAATGAGCAGTTCTTC
CDR3aa: CASSYSAAGGKNEQFF

len: 16
v_gene: TRBV19
abundance: .
j_gene: TRBJ2-2
d_gene: TRBD1
CDR3nt: TGTGCCACCCCCACCACCGGGACAGGGAACACCGGGGAGCTGTTTTTT
CDR3aa: CATPTTGTGNTGELFF

len: 13
v_gene: TRBV2
abundance: .
j_gene: TRBJ1-1
d_gene: .
CDR3nt: TGTGCCAGCCAAGGGACAATATACACTGAAGCTTTCTTT
CDR3aa: CASQGTIYTEAFF

len: 17
v_gene: TRBV5-5
abundance: .
j_gene: TRBJ1-4
d_gene: .
CDR3nt: TGTGCCAGCAGCCGTCAGATGCCGGGACTGCCTAATGAAAAACTGTTTTTT
CDR3aa: CASSRQMPGLPNEKLFF

len: 14
v_gene: TRBV5-1
abundance: .
j_gene: TRBJ2-5
d_gene: TRBD2
CDR3nt: TGCGCCAGCAGCTTAAGCGGGGGCCAAGAGACCCAGTACTTC
CDR3aa: CASSLSGGQETQYF

len: 13
v_gene: TRBV3-1/TRBV3-2
abundance: once
j_gene: TRBJ2-5
d_gene: .
CDR3nt: TGTGCCAGCAGCCACGGGTCTCAGGAGACCCAGTACTTC
CDR3aa: CASSHGSQETQYF

len: 13
v_gene: TRBV28
abundance: .
j_gene: TRBJ1-2
d_gene: .
CDR3nt: TGTGCCAGCAGCTCTCGCGAGAACTATGGCTACACCTTC
CDR3aa: CASSSRENYGYTF

len: 15
v_gene: TRBV29-1
abundance: .
j_gene: TRBJ1-1
d_gene: .
CDR3nt: TGCAGCGTTGACCCCCGGGATCTTCAGACCACTGAAGCTTTCTTT
CDR3aa: CSVDPRDLQTTEAFF